This TCR beta chain derives from a study of identical twins. TCRdb independently ran MiXCR on the 5' RACE reads; one entry per CDR3 protein. This table has about 700,000 distinct CDR3 sequences, roughly 8% appearing once. Looked up from germline, CDR1 is LGHDT and CDR2 is YNNKEL (reference sequence). J gave up 4 bases and V 7 bases, and 7 bases lay outside the gene matches. This CDR3 is built from 15 residues. This sample also belongs to another study, concerning yellow fever vaccine responses in identical twins.

The genes are TRBV3-1 and TRBJ2-2; TRBD1 matches at 9 bases. Sample: PBMCs. This clonotype originated in a woman aged 18-29 years in good health. The CDR3 reads CASTRDRVGTGELFF. The CDR3 region has the DNA TGTGCCAGCACCAGGGACAGGGTGGGCACCGGGGAGCTGTTTTTT.